Listed below are T cell receptor beta chains from one sample, sequenced in a study of long-term antiretroviral therapy in people with HIV. Sequenced by immunoSEQ multiplex PCR; TCRdb stores in-frame clones only, minus some. The sample has under 25,000 clones; about 88% are singletons. The specimen comprised unsorted PBMCs, sampled 0.6 years after starting antiretroviral therapy. Receptors were obtained from a man in his 60s with HIV. CDR3s include the opening cysteine and the closing phenylalanine or tryptophan. The D gene is left open where the match is weak. Some rows mark clone size as missing; the rest say once, few, many or name a class of expanded clone.

v_gene	d_gene	j_gene	abundance	CDR3aa	CDR3nt
TRBV7-3	.	TRBJ1-2	.	CASSPLGAGGYTF	TGTGCCAGCAGCCCCCTCGGGGCGGGAGGCTACACCTTC
TRBV2	.	TRBJ1-2	.	CASSEGAPGYGYTF	TGTGCCAGCAGTGAAGGGGCACCGGGCTATGGCTACACCTTC
TRBV23-1	TRBD1	TRBJ2-7	.	CASRPRDRSSHEQYF	TGCGCCAGCAGACCTCGGGACAGGTCTTCCCACGAGCAGTACTTC
TRBV18	.	TRBJ1-3	.	CASSPLYRDNTIYF	TGTGCCAGCTCACCACTGTACAGGGACAACACCATATATTTT
TRBV5-8	.	TRBJ2-5	.	CASSPKLFQETQYF	TGTGCCAGCAGCCCAAAATTGTTCCAAGAGACCCAGTACTTC
TRBV5-3	TRBD2	TRBJ2-5	.	CARSLTSGAEGETQYF	TGTGCCAGAAGCTTGACCAGCGGGGCCGAGGGGGAGACCCAGTACTTC
TRBV7-9	.	TRBJ2-2	.	CASSLGGNTGELFF	TGTGCCAGCAGCTTAGGAGGGAACACCGGGGAGCTGTTTTTT
TRBV4-2	.	TRBJ2-2	.	CASSQDPGITGELFF	TGTGCCAGCAGCCAAGATCCTGGGATCACCGGGGAGCTGTTTTTT
TRBV12-5	.	TRBJ1-1	once	CASGWDRPTEAFF	TGTGCTAGTGGTTGGGACCGCCCCACTGAAGCTTTCTTT
TRBV27	TRBD1	TRBJ1-6	.	CASRDWDRPNSPLHF	TGTGCCAGCAGGGATTGGGACAGGCCTAATTCACCCCTCCACTTT
TRBV5-1	.	TRBJ2-3	.	CASSFWGRDTQYF	TGCGCCAGCAGCTTCTGGGGGCGAGATACGCAGTATTTT
TRBV5-1	.	TRBJ1-1	.	CASSSQSENTEAFF	TGCGCCAGCAGCTCCCAGAGTGAGAACACTGAAGCTTTCTTT
TRBV5-4	TRBD2	TRBJ2-7	.	CASSYRLAGGYEQYF	TGTGCCAGCAGCTACAGACTAGCGGGAGGCTACGAGCAGTACTTC
TRBV7-8	TRBD2	TRBJ2-7	.	CASSPKLAGAIYEQYF	TGTGCCAGCAGCCCCAAACTAGCGGGGGCGATCTACGAGCAGTACTTC
TRBV28	.	TRBJ2-4	.	CASSYQGNIQYF	TGTGCCAGCAGCTACCAGGGAAACATTCAGTACTTC
TRBV5-1	TRBD1	TRBJ2-3	.	CASSLVGQGSLTDTQYF	TGCGCCAGCAGCTTGGTCGGACAGGGGTCTCTCACAGATACGCAGTATTTT
TRBV9	.	TRBJ2-7	.	CASSVEGAGYEQYF	TGTGCCAGCAGCGTAGAGGGTGCCGGCTACGAGCAGTACTTC
TRBV5-1	.	TRBJ2-1	.	CASGEAETPNEQFF	TGCGCCAGCGGGGAAGCGGAGACCCCCAATGAGCAGTTCTTC
TRBV30	TRBD1	TRBJ1-1	.	CAWSSTPGQVLNTEAFF	TGTGCCTGGAGTTCTACCCCGGGACAGGTCCTGAACACTGAAGCTTTCTTT
TRBV7-9	.	TRBJ2-7	once	CASSPLYGQSYEQYF	TGTGCCAGCAGCCCACTCTATGGACAGTCCTACGAGCAGTACTTC
TRBV7-9	.	TRBJ2-7	.	CASSPHGGAYEQYF	TGTGCCAGCAGCCCCCACGGGGGCGCCTACGAGCAGTACTTC
TRBV10-2	TRBD2	TRBJ2-1	.	CASRGTSGGPYNEQFF	TGCGCCAGCAGGGGAACTAGCGGGGGGCCGTACAATGAGCAGTTCTTC
TRBV5-4	TRBD2	TRBJ2-1	once	CASSLSRLAGGLYNEQFF	TGTGCCAGCAGCTTGTCCCGACTAGCGGGGGGGCTGTACAATGAGCAGTTCTTC
TRBV5-1	.	TRBJ2-7	.	CASSRDIAYEQYF	TGCGCCAGCAGCAGGGACATAGCCTACGAGCAGTACTTC
TRBV5-1	.	TRBJ1-5	.	CASSLWGDSNQPQHF	TGCGCCAGCAGCTTGTGGGGGGATAGCAATCAGCCCCAGCATTTT
TRBV19	.	TRBJ2-2	.	CASSIQLVGELFF	TGTGCCAGTAGTATTCAACTAGTCGGGGAGCTGTTTTTT
TRBV27	.	TRBJ2-7	.	CASSSPKASGYEQYF	TGTGCCAGCAGTTCCCCCAAAGCTTCTGGCTACGAGCAGTACTTC
TRBV4-1	TRBD1	TRBJ2-7	.	CASSQGGTGSLSYEQYF	TGCGCCAGCAGCCAAGGGGGGACAGGGAGCCTCTCCTACGAGCAGTACTTC
TRBV9	TRBD1	TRBJ1-5	.	CASSAGGQGADQPQHF	TGTGCCAGCAGCGCCGGGGGGCAGGGGGCGGATCAGCCCCAGCATTTT
TRBV5-4	.	TRBJ1-1	.	CASSLRVSEAFF	TGTGCCAGCAGCTTGAGGGTCTCTGAAGCTTTCTTT
TRBV6-1	.	TRBJ2-1	.	CASSALGAGRDNEQFF	TGTGCCAGCAGTGCTCTGGGCGCGGGTAGGGACAATGAGCAGTTCTTC
TRBV7-2	.	TRBJ1-1	.	CASSSQLVSGEAFF	TGTGCCAGCAGCTCCCAGTTGGTCTCTGGTGAAGCTTTCTTT
TRBV5-6	.	TRBJ1-5	.	CASSLLGGGDQPQHF	TGTGCCAGCAGCTTGCTGGGGGGAGGGGATCAGCCCCAGCATTTT
TRBV5-1	.	TRBJ2-6	.	CASTVQSGANVLTF	TGCGCCAGCACTGTCCAATCTGGGGCCAACGTCCTGACTTTC
TRBV5-1	TRBD2	TRBJ2-5	.	CASSAGTSGTETQYF	TGCGCCAGCAGCGCGGGGACTAGCGGGACGGAGACCCAGTACTTC
TRBV2	.	TRBJ1-4	.	CASSGGFDEKLFF	TGTGCCAGCAGTGGGGGGTTCGATGAAAAACTGTTTTTT
TRBV19	.	TRBJ2-2	.	CASSMGEQLANTGELFF	TGTGCCAGTAGTATGGGGGAACAGCTCGCGAACACCGGGGAGCTGTTTTTT
TRBV29-1	TRBD1	TRBJ1-1	.	CTSQGGAGNTEAFF	TGCACAAGCCAGGGGGGCGCGGGGAACACTGAAGCTTTCTTT
TRBV7-9	.	TRBJ2-5	.	CASSWNQETQYF	TGTGCCAGCAGCTGGAATCAAGAGACCCAGTACTTC
TRBV28	.	TRBJ2-2	.	CASGQTNTGELFF	TGTGCCAGCGGACAGACGAACACCGGGGAGCTGTTTTTT
TRBV27	.	TRBJ1-1	.	CASSFHVIGVRTEAFF	TGTGCCAGCAGTTTCCACGTTATTGGGGTTCGAACTGAAGCTTTCTTT